Listed below are T cell receptor beta chains from one sample, sequenced in a study of cytomegalovirus exposure and HLA in healthy donors. Profiled with immunoSEQ multiplex PCR; TCRdb holds only in-frame clones, not every one. The repertoire includes approximately 110,000 clones, 69% of them detected once, and about 5.7% sits in the top ten. Sequencing input: PBMCs. The receptors were sampled from a woman between 65 and 79 years old in good health and CMV-seropositive. Each CDR3 is given without its conserved first and last residue.

J: TRBJ1-2; V: TRBV5-1; CDR3: ASSLEPQTGNYGYT
J: TRBJ1-2; V: TRBV30; CDR3: AWSATTNYGYT
J: TRBJ1-5; V: TRBV19; CDR3: ASMDSGPNQPQH
J: TRBJ2-7; V: TRBV30; CDR3: AWSEGVIGSYEQY
J: TRBJ1-4; V: TRBV27; CDR3: ASSLQGAATNEKLF
J: TRBJ1-1; V: TRBV9; CDR3: ASSVGGGDTEAF
J: TRBJ2-5; V: TRBV5-1; CDR3: ASSLGGTGSETQY
J: TRBJ2-5; V: TRBV19; CDR3: ASSTRGETQY
J: TRBJ1-2; V: TRBV7-8; CDR3: ASSLVVGAGGGYT
J: TRBJ2-5; V: TRBV19; CDR3: ASSIQGHSMETQY
J: TRBJ2-3; V: TRBV5-1; CDR3: ASSSQGFGTDTQY
J: TRBJ1-1; V: TRBV2; CDR3: ASTYTNTEAF
J: TRBJ1-2; V: TRBV19; CDR3: ASIGTGVAFVYGYT
J: TRBJ2-7; V: TRBV6-5; CDR3: ASSYGRTGNYEQY
J: TRBJ1-5; V: TRBV10-3; CDR3: AISETGDVQPQH
J: TRBJ1-2; V: TRBV14; CDR3: ASSQDAAADGYT
J: TRBJ2-5; V: TRBV27; CDR3: ASSYGTSGGETQY
J: .; V: TRBV30; CDR3: ACRRGYRSYEQY
J: TRBJ1-2; V: TRBV2; CDR3: ASSERREGYT
J: TRBJ1-2; V: TRBV30; CDR3: AWSEGVTGYT
J: TRBJ1-4; V: TRBV5-4; CDR3: ANPSDSYNEKLF
J: TRBJ2-3; V: TRBV9; CDR3: ASSVGPDGEDTQY
J: TRBJ1-3; V: TRBV12-5; CDR3: AASIGLPGNTIY
J: TRBJ2-1; V: TRBV5-1; CDR3: ASSRSGGRGNEQF
J: TRBJ1-1; V: TRBV11-2; CDR3: ASSLTTGMNTEAF
J: TRBJ2-7; V: TRBV27; CDR3: ASSSSLPTSGAYEQY
J: TRBJ1-2; V: TRBV7-9; CDR3: ASSPQARWGYT
J: TRBJ2-7; V: TRBV7-2; CDR3: ASSLRGGPRGEQY
J: TRBJ2-6; V: TRBV5-4; CDR3: ASSRGTGGSGANVLT
J: TRBJ1-2; V: TRBV6-1; CDR3: ASSDARVNYGYT
J: TRBJ1-1; V: TRBV7-9; CDR3: ASSRLGGKTEAF
J: TRBJ2-7; V: TRBV27; CDR3: ASRVQGGYEQY
J: TRBJ1-1; V: TRBV19; CDR3: ASSIQVLGNTEAF
J: TRBJ2-1; V: TRBV5-1; CDR3: ASSPDFLGSNEQF
J: TRBJ1-6; V: TRBV6-6; CDR3: ASSRVESPLH
J: TRBJ1-5; V: TRBV7-2; CDR3: ASSQQISNQPQH
J: TRBJ2-1; V: TRBV20-1; CDR3: SATRGEQF
J: TRBJ1-1; V: TRBV6-5; CDR3: ASSFTELNTEAF
J: TRBJ2-3; V: TRBV5-1; CDR3: ASSLGRGAGGFTDTQY
J: TRBJ2-5; V: TRBV9; CDR3: ASSASGLAGETQY
J: TRBJ2-3; V: TRBV7-9; CDR3: ASSFMSDTQY
J: TRBJ2-1; V: TRBV10-3; CDR3: AISPRGNSYNEQF
J: TRBJ1-3; V: TRBV10-3; CDR3: AITQGGDSGNTIY
J: TRBJ2-1; V: TRBV7-6; CDR3: ASSVTSALRQF
J: TRBJ1-1; V: TRBV14; CDR3: ASSQTGMRTEAF
J: TRBJ1-4; V: TRBV4-1; CDR3: ASSSGTGPSNEKLF